This T cell receptor beta chain was obtained from a study of regulatory T cells in long-lasting Graves disease. Study-wide findings and caveats: Persistent cases of Graves' showed reduced TCR diversity relative to newly diagnosed patients.

This clonotype showed up many times. No antigen is known for it. V trimming: 0 bases; J trimming: 2 bases; junction bases outside the gene matches: 2. Germline CDR1 reads SGHRS; CDR2 reads YFSETQ. The CDR3 totals 15 residues. Time point defined: newly diagnosed GD, antithyroid drugs for less than 3 months. TCR sequences were obtained from RNA taken from PBMCs. As a group, patients came from one endocrinology department in Xi'an, China. Assembly of TCR beta libraries relied on iRepertoire HTBI primers together with Arm-PCR of CDR3 regions. Authors' methods: Identified segments across samples numbered fewer than 80 TRBV and over eleven TRBJ. TCRdb re-called the multiplex PCR reads through MiXCR, storing one row per CDR3 protein. The V and J calls shown here were made by TCRdb, not taken from the authors' results. The profile shows 320,000 or so distinct CDR3 sequences, 15% to 20% of them singletons.

The specimen comprised peripheral blood mononuclear cells (PBMCs), sampled at new diagnosis, from a patient treated with antithyroid drugs. V gene TRBV5-1 combines with J gene TRBJ2-1; 7 bases agree with TRBD2. The receptor was isolated from a female donor with Graves disease. CDR3 nucleotides: TGCGCCAGCAGCTTGGATCTAGCGGCCTACAATGAGCAGTTCTTC. Amino acid sequence: CASSLDLAAYNEQFF.